One and the same sample provided the 19 T cell receptor beta chains below, sequenced in a study of Ad26.COV2.S vaccination and SARS-CoV-2 variants. Treatment indicated: 15 to 20 received Ad26.COV2.S at low or high dose, single or two shots; 5 received placebo; per-sample allocation not given. Samples came from day 63 after the first vaccine or placebo injection. Produced via immunoSEQ multiplex PCR; TCRdb's table is partial and in-frame only. The data hold about 410,000 clones, with approximately 92% observed a single time. The sequenced sample was peripheral blood, obtained in a trial of Ad26.COV2.S vaccine versus placebo. The receptors were sampled from a person between 18 and 65 years old who received the Ad26.COV2.S COVID-19 vaccine or a placebo.

CDR3 sequence reads: CASSQGKGAPAFF. The CDR3 DNA reads as TGTGCCAGCAGCCAAGGGAAGGGGGCGCCAGCTTTCTTT. This chain joins TRBV3-1 (or the pseudogene TRBV3-2) and TRBJ1-1; 7 bases are shared with TRBD1. V shed 1 base and J 10 bases; nucleotides not matched to a gene: 6. CDR1 and CDR2 (germline): LGHDT, YNNKEL (reference sequence). This CDR3 has 13 residues.

The chain combines TRBV19 with TRBJ2-2; D gene uncertain. The CDR3 has 14 residues. CDR1 LNHDA and CDR2 SQIVND come from the germline V gene (reference sequence). The V gene lost 1 base and the J gene lost 6 bases, with 9 bases spanning the gap. The CDR3 loop is CASSIGDTPGELFF. CDR3 nucleotide sequence: TGTGCCAGTAGTATAGGGGATACGCCCGGGGAGCTGTTTTTT.

The chain employs TRBV29-1 and TRBJ2-3; TRBD2 matches at 8 bases. V gave up 6 bases and J gave up 2 bases; unmatched junction bases: 4. The CDR3 loop spans 13 amino acids. The germline V gene encodes CDR1 SQVTM and CDR2 ANQGSEA. DNA of the CDR3: TGCAGCGTAAGGACTAGCAACACAGATACGCAGTATTTT. Translating gives CSVRTSNTDTQYF.

This sequence joins TRBV7-9 and TRBJ1-4; TRBD1 matches at 7 bases. V shed 6 bases and J 3 bases; nucleotides not matched to a gene: 7. CDR1 and CDR2 from the germline V gene are SEHNR and FQNEAQ (reference sequence). The CDR3 loop spans 15 amino acids. The CDR3 nucleotides read TGTGCCAGCAGTAAGACGACAGGGCCTAATGAAAAACTGTTTTTT. It yields the protein CASSKTTGPNEKLFF.

The chain is built from TRBV5-4 and TRBJ1-1, with D perhaps matching TRBD1 (5 bases). Trimming took 4 bases from V and 6 from J, leaving 13 bases between them. Germline-derived CDR1 and CDR2 are SGHNT and YYREEE (reference sequence). The CDR3 has 13 residues. For the CDR3, the DNA is TGTGCCAGCAGCCTGATGGGGGGGGCTGAAGCTTTCTTT. It codes for CASSLMGGAEAFF.

The CDR3 sequence: CASSLPSAGNQPQHF. The CDR3 region has the DNA TGTGCCAGCAGCTTACCGAGTGCGGGAAATCAGCCCCAGCATTTT. V gene TRBV7-2 combines with J gene TRBJ1-5; D remains unclear. The CDR3 has 15 amino acids. The germline V and J ends were trimmed by 2 bases and 4 bases, with 12 bases remaining between them. The V gene's germline CDR1 is SGHTA and CDR2 FQGNSA.

The genes are TRBV15 and TRBJ2-7; 8 bases line up with TRBD2. CDR1 LNHNV and CDR2 YYDKDF come from the germline V gene (reference sequence). This CDR3 is 15 amino acids long. V gave up 1 base and J gave up 1 base; unmatched junction bases: 3. CDR3 DNA sequence: TGTGCCACCAGCAGAGTTGCGGGGGGTTCCTACGAGCAGTACTTC. Its protein is CATSRVAGGSYEQYF.

The chain has TRBV27 and TRBJ1-2; D may be TRBD1 (6 bases). This CDR3 is 14 amino acids long. Trimming removed 2 bases from V and 2 bases from J, with 9 bases in between. CDR1 MNHEY and CDR2 SMNVEV come from the germline V gene (reference sequence). The CDR3 nucleotides are TGTGCCAGCAGTTTACGGCAGGGGAACTATGGCTACACCTTC. It specifies CASSLRQGNYGYTF.

This clone was found once. V is TRBV5-1 and J is TRBJ1-4; 7 nucleotides align to TRBD1. CDR1 and CDR2 from the germline V gene are SGHRS and YFSETQ. V dropped 5 bases and J dropped 6; count of bases not matched to a gene: 7. The CDR3 is made up of 14 amino acids. The DNA for the CDR3 is TGCGCCAGCAGATACACAGGGGATGATGAAAAACTGTTTTTT. It encodes CASRYTGDDEKLFF.

The sample holds one count of this clone. The V and J genes are TRBV24-1 and TRBJ1-5, with no clear D. From germline, CDR1 is KGHDR and CDR2 SFDVKD. The CDR3 extends over 14 amino acids. V lost 7 bases, J lost 0 bases, and 9 bases lay in between. The CDR3 sequence is CATSGRYSNQPQHF. The CDR3 DNA sequence: TGTGCCACCAGCGGACGTTATAGCAATCAGCCCCAGCATTTT.

CDR3 protein: CSVEKGQRHGYTF. The CDR3 DNA sequence: TGCAGCGTCGAGAAAGGCCAGAGGCATGGCTACACCTTC. V and J are TRBV29-1 and TRBJ1-2; D not resolved. Germline V gene sequence: CDR1 SQVTM, CDR2 ANQGSEA. The CDR3 consists of 13 residues. V was shortened by 6 bases and J by 6 bases, with 17 bases between the two germline ends.

The sample holds a few counts of this clone. This sequence joins TRBV7-2 and TRBJ2-7, with 10 nucleotides matching TRBD2. CDR1 and CDR2 from the germline V gene are SGHTA and FQGNSA. The CDR3 sequence is 16 residues long. With 1 base clipped from V and 1 base from J, the junction kept 4 bases outside the gene matches. The CDR3 region has the DNA TGTGCCAGCAGCTTAGAATCTAGCGGGGGTTCCTACGAGCAGTACTTC. Protein: CASSLESSGGSYEQYF.

To note about this clone: This CDR3 is also generated by other DNA sequences in the sample. This rearrangement joins TRBV20-1 to TRBJ1-1; D not resolved. The CDR3 runs to 11 residues. Germline V gives CDR1 DFQATT, CDR2 SNEGSKA (reference sequence). Between the trimmed V and J ends, which lost 3 bases and 0 bases, there was a span of 2 bases. CDR3 residues: CSASLNTEAFF. In nucleotides, the CDR3 is TGCAGTGCTAGTCTGAACACTGAAGCTTTCTTT.

This chain uses TRBV15 with TRBJ1-5; maybe TRBD1 (6 bases). The CDR3 contains 16 residues. V was clipped by 0 bases and J by 1 base, with 10 bases between them. Germline loops: CDR1 LNHNV, CDR2 YYDKDF (reference sequence). This CDR3 is CATSRDLGQSNQPQHF. The CDR3 DNA follows: TGTGCCACCAGCAGAGATCTCGGACAGAGCAATCAGCCCCAGCATTTT.

This clone was counted between two and nine times. The genes are TRBV27 and TRBJ2-6, with D hard to call. Looked up from germline, CDR1 is MNHEY and CDR2 is SMNVEV (reference sequence). The CDR3 runs to 14 residues. The V end lost 4 bases, the J end lost 0 bases, and 4 bases lay between the germline ends. This CDR3 is CASSYRSGANVLTF. In DNA form, the CDR3 reads TGTGCCAGCAGTTACCGCTCTGGGGCCAACGTCCTGACTTTC.

The rearrangement joins TRBV7-2 to TRBJ1-6, with 7 bases fitting TRBD1. This CDR3 region has 18 residues. CDR1 and CDR2 (germline): SGHTA, FQGNSA. With 5 bases clipped from V and 2 bases from J, the junction kept 12 bases outside the gene matches. The CDR3 region has the DNA TGTGCCAGCAGCGGCACCGGGACAGCACTACCCTATAATTCACCCCTCCACTTT. This translates into CASSGTGTALPYNSPLHF.

V usage is TRBV6-6 and J usage is TRBJ2-5, with TRBD2 as a possible D gene (6 bases). Looked up from germline, CDR1 is MNHNY and CDR2 is SVGAGI (reference sequence). V was clipped by 5 bases and J by 5 bases, with 18 bases between them. The CDR3 spans 15 residues. CDR3 residues: CASSARLDSAETQYF. The CDR3 DNA sequence: TGTGCCAGCAGTGCCCGACTAGACTCCGCGGAGACCCAGTACTTC.

The V gene is TRBV18, the J gene TRBJ2-5; 9 bases agree with TRBD1. The germline V gene encodes CDR1 KGHSH and CDR2 LQKENI. The CDR3 is 16 amino acids. Unmatched junction bases numbered 10, after V lost 4 bases and J lost 4 bases. Here the CDR3 DNA reads TGTGCCAGCTCACTGATTGGGACAGGGCCATCAGAGACCCAGTACTTC. This codes for CASSLIGTGPSETQYF.

V is TRBV28 and J is TRBJ2-5, with 12 bases aligning to TRBD2. The CDR3 covers 16 residues. V gave up 3 bases and J gave up 5 bases; unmatched junction bases: 7. In germline, CDR1 is MDHEN, CDR2 SYDVKM. CDR3 in amino acids: CASSFLAGGPVETQYF. Written as DNA, the CDR3 is TGTGCCAGCAGTTTTCTAGCGGGGGGGCCGGTGGAGACCCAGTACTTC.